Listed here are 31 T cell receptor beta chains from one sample, sequenced in a study of blood T cells in healthy people across ages. Alongside a J-beta primer mix, a sample-barcoded 5' primer served in a second PCR lasting about 7 to 11 cycles. A single record per CDR3 protein comes from TCRdb applying MiXCR to the 5' RACE reads. The sample includes about 650,000 distinct CDR3 sequences, 32% of them seen just once. Sample: blood. These receptors were obtained from a woman of 80 years or more in good health.

This clonotype has at least ten counts. CDR3 loop: CASSFGTGAQETQYF. The CDR3 DNA follows: TGCGCCAGCAGCTTCGGGACAGGGGCGCAAGAGACCCAGTACTTC. The chain recombines TRBV5-1 with TRBJ2-5; 10 bases map to TRBD1. CDR1 SGHRS and CDR2 YFSETQ come from the germline V gene. This CDR3 has 15 residues. Losses at the gene ends were 2 bases for V and 2 bases for J; bases not matched to a gene: 3.

This clonotype was seen many times. The CDR3 DNA reads TGCAGTGCGGGTGGACAGGGTCTTACAGATACGCAGTATTTT. Translation gives CSAGGQGLTDTQYF. The gene calls are TRBV20-1 and TRBJ2-3; TRBD1 matches 8 bases. The germline gives CDR1 DFQATT, CDR2 SNEGSKA (reference sequence). The CDR3 extends over 14 amino acids. Trimming took 6 bases from V and 3 from J; bases not matched to a gene: 8.

The table lists this clonotype with many counts. This rearrangement joins TRBV6-1 to TRBJ2-7; D ambiguous. The CDR3 extends over 14 amino acids. Germline CDR1 MNHNS, CDR2 SASEGT. Trimming stripped 2 bases from V and 4 bases from J, with 12 bases between. The CDR3 spells CASSEQAGLYEQYF. The CDR3 DNA is TGTGCCAGCAGTGAACAGGCAGGCCTGTACGAGCAGTACTTC.

The V call is TRBV4-3, the J call TRBJ2-1; 10 bases align to TRBD2. V lost 0 bases, J lost 8 bases, and 7 bases stayed unmatched. This CDR3 has 16 amino acids. The germline gives CDR1 LGHNA, CDR2 YSLEER. The CDR3 protein is CASSQDVASGSHEQFF. The CDR3 nucleotides read TGCGCCAGCAGCCAAGATGTGGCTAGCGGGAGCCATGAGCAGTTCTTC.

The chain has TRBV27 and TRBJ2-1; D is possibly TRBD2 (6 bases). The CDR3 covers 14 residues. Germline V CDR1 and CDR2: MNHEY, SMNVEV (reference sequence). V lost 7 bases and J lost 5, with 15 bases in between. CDR3 sequence: CASTAGTSNNEQFF. CDR3 sequence (DNA): TGTGCCAGCACGGCGGGAACGTCCAACAATGAGCAGTTCTTC.

In this sample, this clonotype turned up many times. The chain has TRBV20-1 and TRBJ2-5, with 8 positions matching TRBD1. The V gene end was trimmed by 0 bases and the J gene end by 7 bases; junction bases not matched to a gene: 13. Per germline, CDR1 DFQATT and CDR2 SNEGSKA (reference sequence). CDR3 length: 16 residues. In DNA, the CDR3 is TGCAGTGCTAGAGAGATAGGGACAGGTCCTCGGGGGACCCAGTACTTC. This codes for CSAREIGTGPRGTQYF.

This clonotype was seen at least ten times. A junction boundary mismatches the germline segment, possibly from a read error. This sequence joins TRBV12-3 or TRBV12-4 and TRBJ2-1, with 10 bases identical to TRBD2. The CDR3 is 15 amino acids. CDR3 DNA sequence: TGCGCCAGCAGCTTTAGCGGGGGGATCTACAATGAGCAGTTCTTC. Translation: CASSFSGGIYNEQFF.

This clonotype was counted at least ten times. The rearrangement uses TRBV24-1 and TRBJ2-1; 11 bases agree with TRBD1. Germline values: CDR1 KGHDR, CDR2 SFDVKD. J lost 5 bases, V lost 4 bases, and 3 bases had no gene match. This CDR3 comprises 15 residues. CDR3 amino acids: CATSDRDRGDNEQFF. CDR3 nucleotide sequence: TGTGCCACCAGTGACCGGGACAGGGGGGACAATGAGCAGTTCTTC.

This clonotype has a count of ten or more. The chain has TRBV28 and TRBJ1-1; TRBD1 matches at 7 bases. J lost 12 bases, V lost 6 bases, and 19 bases had no gene match. Germline CDR1 reads MDHEN; CDR2 reads SYDVKM. The CDR3 covers 15 residues. The CDR3 DNA reads TGTGCCAGCAGCCCCAACCCGTCCCCCCAGGGGGGCTCTTTCTTT. Protein product: CASSPNPSPQGGSFF. The whole variable domain, remainder taken from reference TRBV28 and TRBJ1-1, is DVKVTQSSRYLVKRTGEKVFLECVQDMDHENMFWYRQDPGLGLRLIYFSYDVKMKEKGDIPEGYSVSREKKERFSLILESASTNQTSMYLCASSPNPSPQGGSFFGQGTRLTVV.

The count of this clonotype is one. Being one base from a much bigger clone, this may be a read error. The chain employs TRBV20-1 and TRBJ1-2; D remains ambiguous. Germline V gene sequence: CDR1 DFQATT, CDR2 SNEGSKA (reference sequence). V lost 3 bases, J lost 5 bases, and 25 bases lay in between. The CDR3 loop spans 17 amino acids. CDR3 sequence reads: CSARNSREPPDRYGYTF. The CDR3 nucleotides are TGCAGTGCTAGGAATTCAAGGGAACCCCCTGATAGGTATGGCTACACCTTC.

The rearrangement links TRBV15 to TRBJ1-1; TRBD1 agrees at 7 bases. Germline values: CDR1 LNHNV, CDR2 YYDKDF (reference sequence). The CDR3 covers 14 residues. The ends lost 1 base at V and 5 bases at J; junction bases unmatched: 4. CDR3 nucleotides: TGTGCCACCAGCAGAGCGACAGGGATAACTGAAGCTTTCTTT. Its protein product is CATSRATGITEAFF.

This chain links TRBV4-1 with TRBJ1-2; no clear D gene. Germline assignment: CDR1 MGHRA and CDR2 YSYEKL. V lost 1 base, J lost 3 bases, and 18 bases lay in between. The CDR3 spans 17 residues. The CDR3 here is CASSQGIVQDPHYGYTF. The CDR3 region has the DNA TGCGCCAGCAGCCAAGGGATCGTCCAAGACCCCCACTATGGCTACACCTTC.

The chain couples TRBV11-2 to TRBJ2-3, with 9 bases lining up with TRBD2. The CDR3 loop spans 17 amino acids. Germline values: CDR1 SGHAT, CDR2 FQNNGV. The junction had 11 bases not matched to a gene; V was cut back by 5 bases and J by 2 bases. CDR3 amino acids: CASSIGWRTSDTDTQYF. CDR3 nucleotides: TGTGCCAGCAGCATAGGCTGGCGGACTAGCGACACAGATACGCAGTATTTT.

The gene calls are TRBV7-9 and TRBJ2-6, with no clear D. This CDR3 comprises 16 residues. Germline V gives CDR1 SEHNR, CDR2 FQNEAQ (reference sequence). The V and J ends lost 3 bases and 3 bases respectively, with 12 bases between them. Here the CDR3 reads CASSLMGFSGANVLTF. CDR3 in DNA: TGTGCCAGCAGCTTGATGGGGTTCAGTGGGGCCAACGTCCTGACTTTC.

This clonotype was recorded many times. CDR3 nucleotide sequence: TGTGCCACCAGCAGAGTTAAGTCTGGCGAGCAGTACTTC. This sequence encodes CATSRVKSGEQYF. The chain has TRBV15 and TRBJ2-7; D uncertain. Germline CDR1 and CDR2: LNHNV and YYDKDF (reference sequence). V was cut by 1 base and J by 6 bases, with 10 bases left in between. There are 13 residues in the CDR3. Full variable domain (remainder filled in from reference TRBV15 and TRBJ2-7): DAMVIQNPRYQVTQFGKPVTLSCSQTLNHNVMYWYQQKSSQAPKLLFHYYDKDFNNEADTPDNFQSRRPNTSFCFLDIRSPGLGDTAMYLCATSRVKSGEQYFGPGTRLTVT.

This clonotype was counted between two and nine times. The V call is TRBV6-6, the J call TRBJ1-6; D perhaps matches TRBD1 (6 bases). Germline assignment: CDR1 MNHNY and CDR2 SVGAGI (reference sequence). V lost 2 bases and J 13 bases, leaving 9 bases between the germline ends. The length of the CDR3 is 12 residues. The CDR3: CASSYPGQPLHF. The DNA for the CDR3 is TGTGCCAGCAGTTACCCCGGACAGCCCCTCCACTTT.

The J gene is TRBJ2-1, the V gene TRBV6-2 or TRBV6-3; D possibly corresponds to TRBD2 (5 bases). The CDR3 covers 15 residues. Germline CDR1 is MNHEY and CDR2 is SVGEGT. The germline V and J ends were trimmed by 5 bases and 0 bases, with 11 bases remaining between them. The CDR3 region is CASSRTFISYNEQFF. CDR3 DNA sequence: TGTGCCAGCAGTCGGACTTTTATCTCCTACAATGAGCAGTTCTTC.

This chain links TRBV15 with TRBJ1-2, with D maybe TRBD1 (6 bases). Germline V lookup: CDR1 LNHNV, CDR2 YYDKDF (reference sequence). This CDR3 region has 18 residues. The V gene lost 0 bases and the J gene lost 1 base, with 18 bases spanning the gap. As DNA, the CDR3 is TGTGCCACCAGCAGAGATTTAGGGGGAGAAATTTTTAACTATGGCTACACCTTC. The encoded protein is CATSRDLGGEIFNYGYTF.

This clonotype was counted once. The genes are TRBV5-1 and TRBJ2-7, with 16 bases that match TRBD2. The length of the CDR3 is 18 residues. Per germline, CDR1 SGHRS and CDR2 YFSETQ. With V trimmed by 6 bases and J by 7 bases, 16 bases remained unmatched. The CDR3 reads CASTRGLAGGPRGNEQYF. DNA of the CDR3: TGCGCCAGCACCAGGGGACTAGCGGGGGGGCCGAGGGGAAATGAGCAGTACTTC. The full variable domain, rest sourced from reference TRBV5-1 and TRBJ2-7, is KAGVTQTPRYLIKTRGQQVTLSCSPISGHRSVSWYQQTPGQGLQFLFEYFSETQRNKGNFPGRFSGRQFSNSRSEMNVSTLELGDSALYLCASTRGLAGGPRGNEQYFGPGTRLTVT.

This clonotype has just a few counts. The V call is TRBV9, the J call TRBJ2-4; 11 positions match TRBD2. The CDR3 runs 19 residues. Trimming at V came to 0 bases and at J to 0 bases, leaving 8 bases not matched to a gene. The germline V gene has CDR1 SGDLS and CDR2 YYNGEE. CDR3 DNA: TGTGCCAGCAGCGTAGATCCTAGCGGGGGGTACCTAGCCAAAAACATTCAGTACTTC. It codes for CASSVDPSGGYLAKNIQYF.

The table lists this clonotype with many counts. This chain links TRBV20-1 with TRBJ2-5, with TRBD2 identical over 11 bases. From germline, CDR1 is DFQATT and CDR2 SNEGSKA (reference sequence). This CDR3 spans 15 amino acids. The ends lost 1 base at V and 5 bases at J; junction bases unmatched: 6. CDR3 in DNA: TGCAGTGCTAGAGCCGTGTCTAGCGGGAGGGAGACCCAGTACTTC. Its translation: CSARAVSSGRETQYF.

The rearrangement uses TRBV5-1 and TRBJ1-4, with D possibly matching TRBD1 (5 bases). Germline V gene data show CDR1 as SGHRS and CDR2 as YFSETQ. The CDR3 has 16 residues. V was clipped by 0 bases and J by 5 bases, with 14 bases between them. As DNA, the CDR3 is TGCGCCAGCAGCTTGGACGGCGGGAGGGGAAATGAAAAACTGTTTTTT. Encoded protein: CASSLDGGRGNEKLFF.

The table lists this clonotype with many counts. The gene calls are TRBV9 and TRBJ1-2; tentatively, D is TRBD1 (6 bases). V was clipped by 6 bases and J by 6 bases, with 21 bases between them. Germline loops: CDR1 SGDLS, CDR2 YYNGEE. The CDR3 extends over 15 amino acids. CDR3 amino acids: CASTLPGPGAHGYTF. CDR3 nucleotides: TGTGCCAGCACCCTACCCGGCCCGGGGGCTCATGGCTACACCTTC.

This clonotype was recorded at least ten times. V gene TRBV4-2 combines with J gene TRBJ2-7; D unresolved. V lost 0 bases and J lost 6, with 6 bases in between. Per the germline V gene, CDR1 is LGHNA and CDR2 is YNFKEQ. The CDR3 contains 12 residues. The CDR3 bases are TGTGCCAGCAGCCAAGATTCGGGCGAGCAGTACTTC. Translation gives CASSQDSGEQYF.

The chain recombines TRBV28 with TRBJ2-1, with 7 bases identical to TRBD2. The CDR3 has 16 amino acids. Germline-derived CDR1 and CDR2 are MDHEN and SYDVKM. J lost 4 bases, V lost 3 bases, and 9 bases had no gene match. CDR3 sequence (DNA): TGTGCCAGCAGTTTCGGGCTAACGGGGGGATACAATGAGCAGTTCTTC. Its protein is CASSFGLTGGYNEQFF.

The table lists this clonotype with many counts. V usage is TRBV10-3 and J usage is TRBJ2-3, with unresolved D. CDR1 is ENHRY, CDR2 SYGVKD, per germline. The CDR3 has 13 residues. V was cut by 0 bases and J by 4 bases, with 5 bases left in between. The chain's CDR3 is CAISESWADTQYF. DNA of the CDR3: TGTGCCATCAGTGAGTCTTGGGCAGATACGCAGTATTTT.

This clonotype was found once. The chain links TRBV5-1 to TRBJ2-4; 9 bases agree with TRBD1. The CDR3 totals 17 residues. J was trimmed by 6 bases and V by 0 bases; bases with no gene match: 10. Germline V lookup: CDR1 SGHRS, CDR2 YFSETQ. The CDR3 here is CASSLEGPGTGINIQYF. Written as DNA, the CDR3 is TGCGCCAGCAGCTTGGAGGGCCCCGGGACAGGGATAAACATTCAGTACTTC.

This clonotype was counted between two and nine times. The chain employs TRBV29-1 and TRBJ2-1; maybe TRBD1 (5 bases). In germline, CDR1 is SQVTM, CDR2 ANQGSEA. The CDR3 has 13 residues. V lost 2 bases and J 9 bases, leaving 14 bases between the germline ends. CDR3 sequence (DNA): TGCAGCGTTGAAAATTGGGGCGGCATTGAGCAGTTCTTC. Translating gives CSVENWGGIEQFF.

This clonotype was counted many times. The rearrangement joins TRBV11-2 to TRBJ2-1, with 8 bases aligning to TRBD2. V was clipped by 5 bases and J by 3 bases; unmatched bases: 6. Germline V CDR1 and CDR2: SGHAT, FQNNGV. There are 15 residues in the CDR3. Here the CDR3 reads CASSPGRGGYNEQFF. The CDR3 coding sequence is TGTGCCAGCAGCCCAGGTCGGGGGGGCTACAATGAGCAGTTCTTC.

This clonotype has at least ten counts. The CDR3 DNA reads TGTGCCAGCAGCTTAAGTGACGGTGGCACAGATACGCAGTATTTT. Translated, it gives CASSLSDGGTDTQYF. The V call is TRBV7-8, the J call TRBJ2-3; D remains unclear. The CDR3 length is 15 residues. V lost 2 bases and J lost 1, with 10 bases in between. Germline values: CDR1 SGHVS, CDR2 FQNEAQ. The variable domain in full, with the rest retrieved from reference TRBV7-8 and TRBJ2-3, is GAGVSQSPRYKVAKRGQDVALRCDPISGHVSLFWYQQALGQGPEFLTYFQNEAQLDKSGLPSDRFFAERPEGSVSTLKIQRTQQEDSAVYLCASSLSDGGTDTQYFGPGTRLTVL.

Details on this clonotype: One base away lies a much larger clone, so this may be a sequencing read error. This chain connects TRBV15 to TRBJ1-2, with D possibly matching TRBD1 (5 bases). The CDR3 spans 13 residues. V lost 8 bases and J lost 6, with 16 bases in between. The germline V gene encodes CDR1 LNHNV and CDR2 YYDKDF (reference sequence). The CDR3 sequence: CATSRPGSHGYTF. In nucleotides, the CDR3 is TGTGCCACCTCGAGACCAGGGAGCCATGGCTACACCTTC.